These 21 T cell receptor beta chains were all obtained from the same sample, sequenced in a study of cytomegalovirus exposure and HLA in healthy donors (dated by TCRdb to 2017 to 2019). The library was produced with the immunoSEQ multiplex PCR assay. TCRdb took over this immuneACCESS table, retaining in-frame rearrangements with V and J assigned. Such tables are incomplete; in checked studies, under half of the missing clones stem from an unresolved V gene, and the remainder is unexplained. The sample yields 55,000 to 80,000 clones; around 96% were counted once. The ten top clones hold around 3.2% of the sample. The sequenced material came from PBMCs. The receptors originated from a man between 18 and 29 years old in good health and CMV-seronegative.

This clone has only a few counts. The CDR3 bases are TGTGCCAGCAGCGATAGCGTCAGCTCCTACAATGAGCAGTTCTTC. Translated, it gives CASSDSVSSYNEQFF. The chain employs TRBV7-7 and TRBJ2-1; tentative D call: TRBD2 (5 bases). V dropped 5 bases and J dropped 0 bases, with 11 bases sitting between them. The germline V gene has CDR1 SSHAT and CDR2 FNYEAQ (reference sequence). The CDR3 spans 15 residues.

CDR3 sequence: CASSLGAKGANTEAFF. The CDR3 DNA sequence: TGCGCCAGCAGCCTCGGGGCGAAGGGGGCGAACACTGAAGCTTTCTTT. The chain carries TRBV4-3 and TRBJ1-1, with 7 bases identical to TRBD1. The CDR3 contains 16 residues. Losses at the gene ends were 4 bases for V and 1 base for J; bases not matched to a gene: 9. In germline, CDR1 is LGHNA, CDR2 YSLEER.

V is TRBV10-3 and J is TRBJ2-3; 9 bases match TRBD2. CDR1 and CDR2 (germline): ENHRY, SYGVKD. This CDR3 spans 15 amino acids. The V segment lost 6 bases and the J segment 1 base; nucleotides outside the gene matches: 5. The CDR3 nucleotides are TGTGCCATCAGCGTTAGCGGGGGAGGCACAGATACGCAGTATTTT. This codes for CAISVSGGGTDTQYF.

The chain is built from TRBV6-5 and TRBJ2-7; a weak D match, TRBD2 (6 bases). Trimming took 0 bases from V and 2 from J, leaving 11 bases between them. CDR1 and CDR2 from the germline V gene are MNHEY and SVGAGI. This CDR3 is 15 amino acids long. The CDR3 region is CASSYSSRGPYEQYF. Written as DNA, the CDR3 is TGTGCCAGCAGTTACTCATCGCGGGGTCCCTACGAGCAGTACTTC.

The chain combines TRBV29-1 with TRBJ1-2; D uncertain. This CDR3 has 15 residues. CDR1 is SQVTM and CDR2 is ANQGSEA in the germline V gene. Trimming cost V 0 bases and J 8 bases, with 19 bases left between them. CDR3 DNA: TGCAGCGTTGAAGATCTGGGCCGCCTGGGAGGAGGCTACACCTTC. This codes for CSVEDLGRLGGGYTF.

The chain employs TRBV7-9 and TRBJ1-4, with D perhaps matching TRBD1 (6 bases). V was cut by 5 bases and J by 4 bases, with 17 bases left in between. Germline-derived CDR1 and CDR2 are SEHNR and FQNEAQ (reference sequence). CDR3 length equals 16 residues. CDR3 coding DNA: TGTGCCAGCAGCGCACAGGGAAAGCATAATAATGAAAAACTGTTTTTT. It yields the protein CASSAQGKHNNEKLFF.

The chain couples TRBV30 to TRBJ1-2, with a tentative D call TRBD1 (5 bases). The V end was cut by 3 bases, the J end by 3 bases, with 14 bases between. Germline V gene sequence: CDR1 GTSNPN, CDR2 SVGIG (reference sequence). The CDR3 has 14 amino acids. The chain's CDR3 is CAWRRPGGDYGYTF. CDR3 sequence (DNA): TGTGCCTGGAGACGTCCCGGGGGGGACTATGGCTACACCTTC.

This CDR3 is CASTQTGQGQPQHF. The CDR3 region has the DNA TGTGCCAGCACCCAGACAGGCCAAGGGCAGCCCCAGCATTTT. V is TRBV28 and J is TRBJ1-5; perhaps TRBD1 as D (6 bases). The germline V and J ends were trimmed by 7 bases and 7 bases, with 17 bases remaining between them. The germline V gene encodes CDR1 MDHEN and CDR2 SYDVKM. There are 14 residues in the CDR3.

The chain employs TRBV28 and TRBJ2-3; no reliable D call. Germline values: CDR1 MDHEN, CDR2 SYDVKM. V was shortened by 3 bases and J by 4 bases, with 5 bases between the two germline ends. The CDR3 is made up of 12 amino acids. DNA for the CDR3: TGTGCCAGCAGTTTCTCCGCAGATACGCAGTATTTT. Its protein product is CASSFSADTQYF.

This sequence joins TRBV5-8 and TRBJ1-3; 8 bases map to TRBD1. The CDR3 loop spans 19 amino acids. Germline V gives CDR1 SGHTS, CDR2 YDEGEE. J lost 0 bases, V lost 3 bases, and 14 bases had no gene match. The CDR3 here is CASSSVRTGRPSSGNTIYF. The CDR3 DNA sequence: TGTGCCAGCAGCTCAGTCAGGACAGGGAGGCCTAGCTCTGGAAACACCATATATTTT.

V and J are TRBV4-3 and TRBJ1-2, with 8 bases that match TRBD1. The CDR3 sequence is 14 residues long. V gave up 3 bases and J gave up 5 bases; unmatched junction bases: 5. Germline V lookup: CDR1 LGHNA, CDR2 YSLEER. CDR3 amino acids: CASSQRGTGYGYTF. CDR3 sequence (DNA): TGCGCCAGCAGCCAGAGAGGGACAGGTTATGGCTACACCTTC.

The chain has TRBV28 and TRBJ2-1, with D maybe TRBD2 (6 bases). Trimming removed 3 bases from V and 0 bases from J, with 9 bases in between. CDR3 size: 15 residues. CDR1 and CDR2 (germline): MDHEN, SYDVKM. The CDR3 region has the DNA TGTGCCAGCAGTTTTCAAGCGGGCTCCTACAATGAGCAGTTCTTC. This sequence encodes CASSFQAGSYNEQFF.

The chain links TRBV28 to TRBJ1-5, with 9 bases identical to TRBD1. The germline V gene has CDR1 MDHEN and CDR2 SYDVKM. The V gene end was trimmed by 1 base and the J gene end by 4 bases; junction bases not matched to a gene: 14. The CDR3 length is 19 residues. CDR3 DNA: TGTGCCAGCAGTTTATCCACCGGGACAGGGCTCTTTTTTAATCAGCCCCAGCATTTT. Protein product: CASSLSTGTGLFFNQPQHF.

The V call is TRBV15, the J call TRBJ1-5; no firm D call. This CDR3 spans 14 amino acids. Trimming pared 3 bases from V and 6 bases from J, leaving 12 bases between. Germline V gene sequence: CDR1 LNHNV, CDR2 YYDKDF (reference sequence). For the CDR3, the DNA is TGTGCCACCAGCAGGGTTACCCCAGTTCAGCCCCAGCATTTT. Its protein product is CATSRVTPVQPQHF.

The V gene is TRBV9, the J gene TRBJ2-2; weak D call: TRBD2 (7 bases). The CDR3 loop spans 16 amino acids. The ends were cut back, 4 bases at V and 4 bases at J, with 17 bases in the middle. Germline V gene sequence: CDR1 SGDLS, CDR2 YYNGEE. CDR3 residues: CASSPLAGAGTGELFF. The CDR3 nucleotides read TGTGCCAGCAGCCCCCTTGCGGGGGCGGGCACCGGGGAGCTGTTTTTT.

Here the CDR3 DNA reads TGTGCCACCGCTTCCAATAAACCGGGAACTAACTATGGCTACACCTTC. Its protein is CATASNKPGTNYGYTF. The chain recombines TRBV10-3 with TRBJ1-2; D remains ambiguous. The CDR3 spans 16 residues. In germline, CDR1 is ENHRY, CDR2 SYGVKD. The V gene lost 10 bases and the J gene lost 0 bases, with 21 bases spanning the gap.

The DNA for the CDR3 is TGTGCCAGCAGTGAAGCACTAGCGGGGGGTATAACCCATGAGCAGTTCTTC. Translation: CASSEALAGGITHEQFF. The chain has TRBV6-1 and TRBJ2-1, with TRBD2 identical over 12 bases. After removal of 0 bases from V and 8 bases from J, the junction contained 8 bases not matched to a gene. Germline V gene sequence: CDR1 MNHNS, CDR2 SASEGT. This CDR3 has 17 residues.

The chain has TRBV19 and TRBJ1-4; D remains unclear. V was clipped by 6 bases and J by 5 bases, with 16 bases between them. The CDR3 contains 15 residues. Germline assignment: CDR1 LNHDA and CDR2 SQIVND (reference sequence). The CDR3 DNA reads TGTGCCAGTAGACTAAACGAGGGTGGAAATGAAAAACTGTTTTTT. Encoded protein: CASRLNEGGNEKLFF.

This chain links TRBV27 with TRBJ2-1, with 8 bases that match TRBD2. Trimming removed 3 bases from V and 0 bases from J; junction bases left unmatched: 7. The CDR3 has 17 residues. Germline CDR1 and CDR2: MNHEY and SMNVEV (reference sequence). The CDR3 loop reads CASSLDLGGASYNEQFF. For the CDR3, the DNA is TGTGCCAGCAGTTTGGATCTCGGGGGGGCCTCCTACAATGAGCAGTTCTTC.

This sequence joins TRBV27 and TRBJ2-5, with TRBD1 identical over 8 bases. Germline V CDR1 and CDR2: MNHEY, SMNVEV (reference sequence). With 3 bases clipped from V and 2 bases from J, the junction kept 2 bases outside the gene matches. The CDR3 is 14 amino acids. This CDR3 is CASSLTGEQETQYF. The CDR3 DNA follows: TGTGCCAGCAGTTTGACAGGGGAACAAGAGACCCAGTACTTC.

The chain recombines TRBV7-8 with TRBJ1-1; D unclear. CDR1 and CDR2 from the germline V gene are SGHVS and FQNEAQ. The CDR3 totals 15 residues. Trimming shortened V by 1 base and J by 4 bases, and 13 bases separated the two germline ends. This chain's CDR3 is CASSLGEGWSTEAFF. DNA of the CDR3: TGTGCCAGCAGCTTAGGGGAGGGCTGGAGCACTGAAGCTTTCTTT. Together with reference TRBV7-8 and TRBJ1-1, the CDR3 gives the full variable domain: GAGVSQSPRYKVAKRGQDVALRCDPISGHVSLFWYQQALGQGPEFLTYFQNEAQLDKSGLPSDRFFAERPEGSVSTLKIQRTQQEDSAVYLCASSLGEGWSTEAFFGQGTRLTVV.